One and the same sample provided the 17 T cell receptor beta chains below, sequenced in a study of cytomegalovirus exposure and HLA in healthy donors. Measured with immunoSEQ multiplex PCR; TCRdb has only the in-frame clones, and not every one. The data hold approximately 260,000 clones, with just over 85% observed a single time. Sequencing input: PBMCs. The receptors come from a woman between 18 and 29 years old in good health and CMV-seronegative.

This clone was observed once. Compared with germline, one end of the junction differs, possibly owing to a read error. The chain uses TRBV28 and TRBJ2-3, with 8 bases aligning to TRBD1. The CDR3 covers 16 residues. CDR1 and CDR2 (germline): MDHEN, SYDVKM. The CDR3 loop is CAGSRGRGQVTDTQYF. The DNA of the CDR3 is TGTGCCGGCAGCCGGGGCAGGGGGCAGGTCACAGATACGCAGTATTTT.

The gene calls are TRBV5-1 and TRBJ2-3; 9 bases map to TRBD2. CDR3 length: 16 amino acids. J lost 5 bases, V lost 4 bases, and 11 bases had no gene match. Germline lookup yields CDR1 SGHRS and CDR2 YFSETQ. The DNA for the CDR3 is TGCGCCAGCAGCCTGTTAGCGGGGGCAACAAGAGATACGCAGTATTTT. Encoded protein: CASSLLAGATRDTQYF.

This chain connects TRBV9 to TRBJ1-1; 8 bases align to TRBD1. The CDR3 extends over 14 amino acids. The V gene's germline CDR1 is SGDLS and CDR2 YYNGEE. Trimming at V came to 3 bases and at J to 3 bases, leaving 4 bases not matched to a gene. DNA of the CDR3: TGTGCCAGCAGCGAAGGACAGGGCCACACTGAAGCTTTCTTT. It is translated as CASSEGQGHTEAFF.

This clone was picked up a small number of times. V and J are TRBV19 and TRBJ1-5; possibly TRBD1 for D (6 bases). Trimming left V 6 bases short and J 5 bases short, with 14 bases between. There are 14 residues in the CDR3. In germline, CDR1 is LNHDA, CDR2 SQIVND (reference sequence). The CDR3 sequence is CASRIQGSHQPQHF. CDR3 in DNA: TGTGCCAGTAGGATACAGGGTTCCCATCAGCCCCAGCATTTT.

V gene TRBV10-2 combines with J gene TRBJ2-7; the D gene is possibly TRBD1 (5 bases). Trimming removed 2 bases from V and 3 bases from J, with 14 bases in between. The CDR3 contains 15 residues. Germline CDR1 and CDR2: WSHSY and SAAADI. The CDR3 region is CASSEVQGLHYEQYF. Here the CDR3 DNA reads TGCGCCAGCAGTGAGGTGCAGGGCCTCCACTACGAGCAGTACTTC.

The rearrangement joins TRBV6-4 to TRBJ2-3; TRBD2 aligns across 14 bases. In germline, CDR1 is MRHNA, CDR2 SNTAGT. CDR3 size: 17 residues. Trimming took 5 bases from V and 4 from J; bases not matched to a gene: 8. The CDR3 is CASSPQTSGGDADTQYF. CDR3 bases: TGTGCCAGCAGTCCTCAGACTAGCGGGGGGGATGCAGATACGCAGTATTTT.

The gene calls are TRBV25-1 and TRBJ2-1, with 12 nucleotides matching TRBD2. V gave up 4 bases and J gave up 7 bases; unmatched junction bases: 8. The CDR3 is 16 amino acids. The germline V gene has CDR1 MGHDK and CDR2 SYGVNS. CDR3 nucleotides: TGTGCCAGCAGTGCAACTAGCGGGGGGATGTGGAATGAGCAGTTCTTC. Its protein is CASSATSGGMWNEQFF. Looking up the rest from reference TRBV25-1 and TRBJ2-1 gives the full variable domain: EADIYQTPRYLVIGTGKKITLECSQTMGHDKMYWYQQDPGMELHLIHYSYGVNSTEKGDLSSESTVSRIRTEHFPLTLESARPSHTSQYLCASSATSGGMWNEQFFGPGTRLTVL.

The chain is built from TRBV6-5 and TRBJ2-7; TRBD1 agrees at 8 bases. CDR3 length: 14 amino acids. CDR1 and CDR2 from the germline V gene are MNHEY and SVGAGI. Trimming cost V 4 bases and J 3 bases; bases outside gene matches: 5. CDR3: CASSLQGDFYEQYF. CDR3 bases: TGTGCCAGCAGTTTACAGGGGGATTTCTACGAGCAGTACTTC.

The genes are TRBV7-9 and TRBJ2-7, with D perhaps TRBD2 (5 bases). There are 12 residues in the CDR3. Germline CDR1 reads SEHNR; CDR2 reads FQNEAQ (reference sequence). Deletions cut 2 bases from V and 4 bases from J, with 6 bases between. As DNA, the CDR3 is TGTGCCAGCAGCTTACTAGCTTACGAGCAGTACTTC. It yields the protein CASSLLAYEQYF.

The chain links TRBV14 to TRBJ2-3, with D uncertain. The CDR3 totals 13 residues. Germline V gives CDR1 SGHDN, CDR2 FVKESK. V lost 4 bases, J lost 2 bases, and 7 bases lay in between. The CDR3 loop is CASSPTVTDTQYF. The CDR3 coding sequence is TGTGCCAGCAGCCCTACAGTCACAGATACGCAGTATTTT.

The DNA for the CDR3 is TGCGCCAGCAGCCAAGAGTTGGGCAGGGGGAACTACAATGAGCAGTTCTTC. It translates to CASSQELGRGNYNEQFF. The genes are TRBV4-3 and TRBJ2-1, with 7 bases lining up with TRBD1. After removal of 0 bases from V and 3 bases from J, the junction contained 8 bases not matched to a gene. Germline V gives CDR1 LGHNA, CDR2 YSLEER. This CDR3 contains 17 residues.

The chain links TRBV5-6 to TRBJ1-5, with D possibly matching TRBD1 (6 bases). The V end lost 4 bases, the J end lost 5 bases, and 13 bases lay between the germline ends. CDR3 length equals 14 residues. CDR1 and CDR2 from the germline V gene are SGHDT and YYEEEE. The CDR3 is CASSRQQGYQPQHF. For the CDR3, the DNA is TGTGCCAGCAGCCGTCAACAGGGTTATCAGCCCCAGCATTTT.

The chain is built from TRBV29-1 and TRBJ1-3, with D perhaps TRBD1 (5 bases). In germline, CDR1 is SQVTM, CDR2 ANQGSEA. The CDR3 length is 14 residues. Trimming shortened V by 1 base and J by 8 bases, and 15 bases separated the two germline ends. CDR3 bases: TGCAGCGTTGAAGGCTCCCAGGGCAAGGACACCATATATTTT. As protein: CSVEGSQGKDTIYF.

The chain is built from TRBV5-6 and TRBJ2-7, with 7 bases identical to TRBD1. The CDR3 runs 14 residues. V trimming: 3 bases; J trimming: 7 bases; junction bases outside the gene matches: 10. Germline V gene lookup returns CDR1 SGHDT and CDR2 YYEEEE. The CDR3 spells CASSSKPGQREQYF. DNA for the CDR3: TGTGCCAGCAGCTCGAAACCGGGACAGAGAGAGCAGTACTTC.

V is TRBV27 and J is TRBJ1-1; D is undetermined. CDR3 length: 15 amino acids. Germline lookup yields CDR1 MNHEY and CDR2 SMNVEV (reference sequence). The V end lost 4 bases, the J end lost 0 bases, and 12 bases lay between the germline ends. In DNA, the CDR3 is TGTGCCAGCAGTTCCCCCACCCGGTTGAACACTGAAGCTTTCTTT. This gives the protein CASSSPTRLNTEAFF.

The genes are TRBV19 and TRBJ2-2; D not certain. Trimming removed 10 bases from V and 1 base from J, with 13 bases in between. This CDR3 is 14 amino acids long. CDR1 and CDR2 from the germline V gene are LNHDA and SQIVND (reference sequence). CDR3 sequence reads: CATRGELNTGELFF. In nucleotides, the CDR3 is TGTGCCACTAGAGGAGAACTGAACACCGGGGAGCTGTTTTTT.

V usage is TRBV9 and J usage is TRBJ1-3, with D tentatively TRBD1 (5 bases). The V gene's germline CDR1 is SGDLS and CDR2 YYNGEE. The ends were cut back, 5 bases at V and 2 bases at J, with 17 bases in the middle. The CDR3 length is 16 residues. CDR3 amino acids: CASRGPREEAGNTIYF. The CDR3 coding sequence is TGTGCCAGCAGGGGCCCCAGGGAGGAGGCTGGAAACACCATATATTTT.